The present T cell receptor beta chain was sequenced within a study of blood T cell repertoires in COVID-19. Measured with immunoSEQ multiplex PCR; TCRdb has only the in-frame clones, and not every one. The sample has over 100,000 clones; approximately 86% are singletons. This CDR3 has 16 amino acids. V gave up 4 bases and J gave up 7 bases; unmatched junction bases: 14. The germline CDR1 and CDR2 sequences are GTSNPN and SVGIG (reference sequence). This chain links TRBV30 with TRBJ1-3; TRBD1 matches at 9 bases. Material for sequencing was peripheral blood. The clonotype originates from a woman aged 65 to 85 with COVID-19, enrolled during active disease. DNA for the CDR3: TGTGCCTGGAAGGCTAGGGACAGGGACTTTCGGAACACCATATATTTT. Translating it yields CAWKARDRDFRNTIYF.